The T cell receptor beta chain described here comes from a study of blood T cell repertoires in COVID-19. Libraries were prepared by immunoSEQ multiplex PCR; TCRdb keeps only in-frame clonotypes and omits some of them. Of roughly 140,000 clones listed, roughly 80% are singletons. The specimen sequenced was peripheral blood. This clonotype was obtained from a man aged 60-69 years with acute or convalescent COVID-19.

The CDR3 DNA reads TGTGCCACGACAGGGGACCACGATGAGCAGTTCTTC. The encoded protein is CATTGDHDEQFF. The V call is TRBV10-3, the J call TRBJ2-1; 8 bases are shared with TRBD1. Per the germline V gene, CDR1 is ENHRY and CDR2 is SYGVKD. V dropped 10 bases and J dropped 8; count of bases not matched to a gene: 7. The CDR3 extends over 12 amino acids.